The 30 T cell receptor beta chains below come from one sample, sequenced in a study of control samples from healthy donors and cancer patients. Assay: immunoSEQ multiplex PCR; the TCRdb copy retains only in-frame clones and omits some. The table lists 60,000 to 75,000 clones, over 75% of them singletons. Input material: PBMCs. The source is a woman in her fifties or sixties with head and neck cancer.

The V and J genes are TRBV15 and TRBJ1-6; 12 nucleotides line up with TRBD1. CDR1 and CDR2 from the germline V gene are LNHNV and YYDKDF (reference sequence). This CDR3 has 15 residues. V gave up 6 bases and J gave up 9 bases; unmatched junction bases: 6. The CDR3 here is CATSSGQGAVSPLHF. CDR3 DNA sequence: TGTGCCACCAGTTCGGGACAGGGGGCGGTTTCACCCCTCCACTTT. The complete variable domain, with remaining parts taken from reference TRBV15 and TRBJ1-6, reads DAMVIQNPRYQVTQFGKPVTLSCSQTLNHNVMYWYQQKSSQAPKLLFHYYDKDFNNEADTPDNFQSRRPNTSFCFLDIRSPGLGDTAMYLCATSSGQGAVSPLHFGNGTRLTVT.

Here the CDR3 reads CASSLGDRGIYEQYF. The CDR3 DNA is TGTGCCAGCAGTTTGGGGGACAGGGGTATTTACGAGCAGTACTTC. The chain is built from TRBV28 and TRBJ2-7; 10 nucleotides match TRBD1. There are 15 residues in the CDR3. V was clipped by 3 bases and J by 4 bases; unmatched bases: 6. The germline V gene encodes CDR1 MDHEN and CDR2 SYDVKM.

The chain couples TRBV7-9 to TRBJ1-5; D unresolved. The V gene's germline CDR1 is SEHNR and CDR2 FQNEAQ (reference sequence). V lost 1 base to trimming and J lost 9 bases, with 19 bases between them. The CDR3 spans 16 residues. CDR3 sequence: CASSLGTGSSGGPQHF. The CDR3 DNA follows: TGTGCCAGCAGCTTAGGGACCGGGTCTAGCGGAGGGCCCCAGCATTTT.

This clone was seen more than once but under ten times. This chain joins TRBV5-1 and TRBJ2-7, with D hard to call. The germline V and J ends were trimmed by 4 bases and 6 bases, with 14 bases remaining between them. Germline V lookup: CDR1 SGHRS, CDR2 YFSETQ. CDR3 length: 13 amino acids. CDR3 DNA sequence: TGCGCCAGCAGCCCAGACGTCGAAACCGAGCAGTACTTC. Amino acid sequence: CASSPDVETEQYF.

The DNA of the CDR3 is TGTGCCATACAGAGGGACAGAGGACATGGTGAAGCTTTCTTT. This sequence encodes CAIQRDRGHGEAFF. This chain joins TRBV6-5 and TRBJ1-1; 7 bases map to TRBD1. Germline V CDR1 and CDR2: MNHEY, SVGAGI. CDR3 length equals 14 residues. Trimming removed 10 bases from V and 7 bases from J; junction bases left unmatched: 15.

This clone appeared a single time. Sequence at one end of the junction differs from germline and may be a read error. The V call is TRBV9, the J call TRBJ1-1, with D perhaps TRBD1 (5 bases). The CDR3 length is 13 residues. Germline V gene data show CDR1 as SGDLS and CDR2 as YYNGEE. The CDR3 bases are TGTGCCAGCAGCGTAGGGGGGTACACAGAAGCTTTCTTT. Protein sequence: CASSVGGYTEAFF.

This rearrangement joins TRBV5-4 to TRBJ2-2, with 12 bases fitting TRBD2. Germline assignment: CDR1 SGHNT and CDR2 YYREEE (reference sequence). The CDR3 contains 18 residues. The trim removed 3 bases at V and 4 bases at J, leaving 10 bases unmatched. The CDR3 DNA follows: TGTGCCAGCAGCTCCCGCTCGACTAGCGGGGGAATCACCGGGGAGCTGTTTTTT. Encoded protein: CASSSRSTSGGITGELFF.

The chain couples TRBV4-1 to TRBJ2-7; 11 bases are a match to TRBD2. CDR3 size: 16 residues. Germline loops: CDR1 MGHRA, CDR2 YSYEKL. Unmatched junction bases numbered 6, after V lost 1 base and J lost 4 bases. The CDR3 reads CASSQGTSGGAYEQYF. Written as DNA, the CDR3 is TGCGCCAGCAGCCAAGGCACTAGCGGGGGAGCATACGAGCAGTACTTC.

The chain has TRBV20-1 and TRBJ2-7; D gene unclear. From germline, CDR1 is DFQATT and CDR2 SNEGSKA (reference sequence). Between the trimmed V and J ends, which lost 8 bases and 0 bases, there was a span of 8 bases. This CDR3 is 11 amino acids long. For the CDR3, the DNA is TGCAGTCTGATCCGCTCCTACGAGCAGTACTTC. Protein: CSLIRSYEQYF.

CDR3 nucleotides: TGCGCCAGCAGCCGGCTCGCCGGGACCCCGGGCCATGAGCAGTTCTTC. Translated, it gives CASSRLAGTPGHEQFF. The chain couples TRBV4-3 to TRBJ2-1; D may correspond to TRBD1 or TRBD2 (5 bases each). The V gene's germline CDR1 is LGHNA and CDR2 YSLEER. The V and J ends lost 4 bases and 8 bases respectively, with 21 bases between them. The CDR3 sequence is 16 residues long.

V and J are TRBV10-2 and TRBJ2-1, with unresolved D. V lost 5 bases and J lost 12, with 23 bases in between. There are 15 residues in the CDR3. Germline assignment: CDR1 WSHSY and CDR2 SAAADI. The CDR3 DNA reads TGCGCCAGCAGTCGTGACTCGTTCGAGGCCCCATCGCAGTTCTTC. Translated, it gives CASSRDSFEAPSQFF.

The chain carries TRBV6-2 or TRBV6-3 and TRBJ1-5; D is possibly TRBD1 (5 bases). CDR1 and CDR2 from the germline V gene are MNHEY and SVGEGT. The CDR3 loop spans 18 amino acids. Trimming took off 2 bases at V and 0 bases at J, with 17 bases between the two ends. CDR3 loop: CASSYRTRGLYSNQPQHF. The CDR3 nucleotides read TGTGCCAGCAGTTACCGAACCCGGGGCCTCTATAGCAATCAGCCCCAGCATTTT.

The rearrangement links TRBV12-3 or TRBV12-4 to TRBJ1-1; D uncertain. Trimming shortened V by 6 bases and J by 2 bases, and 10 bases separated the two germline ends. The CDR3 is 13 amino acids. Here the CDR3 reads CASSRAFNTEAFF. As DNA, the CDR3 is TGTGCCAGCAGCCGGGCCTTCAACACTGAAGCTTTCTTT.

In this sample, this clone turned up once. The chain has TRBV12-3 or TRBV12-4 and TRBJ2-2; unclear D gene. The germline V and J ends were trimmed by 2 bases and 3 bases, with 4 bases remaining between them. This CDR3 region has 13 residues. CDR3 DNA: TGTGCCAGCAGTTTAACAGACACCGGGGAGCTGTTTTTT. This encodes CASSLTDTGELFF.

DNA for the CDR3: TGTGCCAGCTCACGGGAGGCCTCTAACTATGGCTACACCTTC. Translating it yields CASSREASNYGYTF. This chain uses TRBV18 with TRBJ1-2, with D unresolved. The V and J ends lost 4 bases and 0 bases respectively, with 9 bases between them. CDR3 length: 14 residues. Germline loops: CDR1 KGHSH, CDR2 LQKENI.

This sequence joins TRBV9 and TRBJ1-2; the match to TRBD1 covers 7 bases. Per germline, CDR1 SGDLS and CDR2 YYNGEE. The CDR3 contains 15 residues. V was clipped by 1 base and J by 3 bases; unmatched bases: 6. CDR3 residues: CASSVSFTGDYGYTF. In DNA form, the CDR3 reads TGTGCCAGCAGCGTATCTTTTACAGGGGACTATGGCTACACCTTC.

This clone was counted a single time. The V call is TRBV4-3, the J call TRBJ1-4; tentative D call: TRBD1 (5 bases). The CDR3 totals 16 residues. V dropped 5 bases and J dropped 3 bases, with 16 bases sitting between them. Germline V gives CDR1 LGHNA, CDR2 YSLEER. CDR3 DNA sequence: TGCGCCAGCAGCTCCGGGGGGTCAGCCCCTAATGAAAAACTGTTTTTT. This encodes CASSSGGSAPNEKLFF.

V usage is TRBV4-2 and J usage is TRBJ1-6; TRBD1 is a possible D gene (6 bases). Germline V gene lookup returns CDR1 LGHNA and CDR2 YNFKEQ. The CDR3 has 15 amino acids. V lost 1 base and J 6 bases, leaving 10 bases between the germline ends. CDR3 loop: CASSQVARGNSPLHF. CDR3 nucleotide sequence: TGTGCCAGCAGCCAAGTGGCCAGGGGTAATTCACCCCTCCACTTT.

V is TRBV5-1 and J is TRBJ1-1, with 8 bases lining up with TRBD1. The germline gives CDR1 SGHRS, CDR2 YFSETQ. With 1 base clipped from V and 5 bases from J, the junction kept 4 bases outside the gene matches. The CDR3 covers 14 residues. CDR3 sequence reads: CASSLTGGDTEAFF. DNA for the CDR3: TGCGCCAGCAGCTTGACAGGGGGAGATACTGAAGCTTTCTTT.

The V and J genes are TRBV7-6 and TRBJ1-3, with D possibly being TRBD1 (5 bases). CDR1 SGHVS and CDR2 FNYEAQ come from the germline V gene. The germline V and J ends were trimmed by 2 bases and 2 bases, with 7 bases remaining between them. This CDR3 comprises 14 residues. CDR3 region: CASSLQGAGNTIYF. The CDR3 nucleotides read TGTGCCAGCAGCTTACAGGGTGCTGGAAACACCATATATTTT.

This rearrangement joins TRBV6-6 to TRBJ2-3; D is ambiguous. Germline CDR1 MNHNY, CDR2 SVGAGI (reference sequence). V lost 7 bases and J lost 0, with 14 bases in between. The CDR3 runs to 15 residues. The CDR3 reads CASTPVLSSTDTQYF. CDR3 DNA sequence: TGTGCCAGCACCCCCGTCCTTTCTAGCACAGATACGCAGTATTTT.

The chain has TRBV3-1 (or the pseudogene TRBV3-2) and TRBJ2-2, with TRBD2 matching over 9 bases. Germline CDR1 is LGHDT and CDR2 is YNNKEL (reference sequence). CDR3 length: 17 residues. V was clipped by 3 bases and J by 0 bases; unmatched bases: 5. CDR3 bases: TGTGCCAGCAGCCAGGGGCTAGCGGGGTCGAACACCGGGGAGCTGTTTTTT. This codes for CASSQGLAGSNTGELFF.

CDR3 residues: CAPNQGPNYGYTF. CDR3 DNA: TGTGCCCCAAACCAGGGGCCTAACTATGGCTACACCTTC. The chain uses TRBV21-1 and TRBJ1-2; the table assigns TRBD1, which was not confirmed against the DNA. TRBV21-1 is noted as a pseudogene. The CDR3 spans 13 residues.

V and J are TRBV30 and TRBJ1-1; D is undetermined. Germline V gives CDR1 GTSNPN, CDR2 SVGIG (reference sequence). Trimming pared 4 bases from V and 4 bases from J, leaving 10 bases between. The CDR3 covers 12 residues. CDR3 bases: TGTGCCTGGACCCCCGGGTTCACTGAAGCTTTCTTT. Its protein product is CAWTPGFTEAFF. The full variable domain, rest sourced from reference TRBV30 and TRBJ1-1, is SQTIHQWPATLVQPVGSPLSLECTVEGTSNPNLYWYRQAAGRGLQLLFYSVGIGQISSEVPQNLSASRPQDRQFILSSKKLLLSDSGFYLCAWTPGFTEAFFGQGTRLTVV.

The V call is TRBV2, the J call TRBJ1-2; D might be TRBD1 (5 bases). Per germline, CDR1 SNHLY and CDR2 FYNNEI. V lost 1 base and J lost 8, with 14 bases in between. The CDR3 has 14 residues. The CDR3 bases are TGTGCCAGCAGTGAAGAGGCCTGGAGGGGAGGCTACACCTTC. As protein: CASSEEAWRGGYTF.

The rearrangement joins TRBV7-6 to TRBJ1-6, with TRBD1 identical over 9 bases. Germline V gene sequence: CDR1 SGHVS, CDR2 FNYEAQ. The V segment lost 3 bases and the J segment 7 bases; nucleotides outside the gene matches: 7. The CDR3 has 16 amino acids. The CDR3 region has the DNA TGTGCCAGCAGCTTGGGTGGACAGGGGCGGAATTCACCCCTCCACTTT. Translation: CASSLGGQGRNSPLHF.

V usage is TRBV9 and J usage is TRBJ1-2; 8 bases are a match to TRBD1. V lost 3 bases to trimming and J lost 4 bases; unmatched junction nucleotides: 5. The CDR3 is 14 amino acids. Germline V gene lookup returns CDR1 SGDLS and CDR2 YYNGEE. As DNA, the CDR3 is TGTGCCAGCAGCGCCGGGACAGGTGTCTATGGCTACACCTTC. Amino acids: CASSAGTGVYGYTF. The full variable domain, with the rest looked up from reference TRBV9 and TRBJ1-2, is DSGVTQTPKHLITATGQRVTLRCSPRSGDLSVYWYQQSLDQGLQFLIQYYNGEERAKGNILERFSAQQFPDLHSELNLSSLELGDSALYFCASSAGTGVYGYTFGSGTRLTVV.

This rearrangement joins TRBV7-3 to TRBJ2-1, with D hard to call. The CDR3 length is 14 residues. In germline, CDR1 is SGHTA, CDR2 FQGTGA. The ends were cut back, 0 bases at V and 0 bases at J, with 3 bases in the middle. CDR3 loop: CASSLTGSYNEQFF. CDR3 coding DNA: TGTGCCAGCAGCTTAACCGGCTCCTACAATGAGCAGTTCTTC.

This clone was seen once. The chain recombines TRBV10-3 with TRBJ1-2; no firm D call. The CDR3 extends over 15 amino acids. Trimming took off 7 bases at V and 2 bases at J, with 17 bases between the two ends. Germline V gives CDR1 ENHRY, CDR2 SYGVKD. CDR3 coding DNA: TGTGCCATCATCGGCGGCGAGGGAGAAAACTATGGCTACACCTTC. It codes for CAIIGGEGENYGYTF.

This clone was seen a single time. The chain recombines TRBV5-4 with TRBJ2-3; D remains ambiguous. Trimming took off 0 bases at V and 4 bases at J, with 3 bases between the two ends. Germline values: CDR1 SGHNT, CDR2 YYREEE (reference sequence). The CDR3 extends over 12 amino acids. CDR3 in amino acids: CASSLVSDTQYF. The CDR3 coding sequence is TGTGCCAGCAGCTTGGTATCAGATACGCAGTATTTT.